The rows below give T cell receptor beta chains drawn from one sample of a study of blood T cell repertoires in COVID-19. This table comes from immunoSEQ multiplex PCR, and its TCRdb copy is limited to in-frame clones, with some not included. The data show about 240,000 clones, roughly 83% seen once. Sequenced input: peripheral blood. These receptors were collected from a man of 80 years or more with acute or convalescent COVID-19. CDR3s include the opening cysteine and the closing phenylalanine or tryptophan. The D gene is left open where the match is weak. Clone size, where shown, is once, few, many, or a class for clones that have expanded.

J	size	V	D	DNA	CDR3
TRBJ2-3	-	TRBV5-1	-	TGCGCCAGCAGCGAAGGGTTAGCGACAGATACGCAGTATTTT	CASSEGLATDTQYF
TRBJ1-1	-	TRBV6-5	TRBD1	TGTGCCAGCAGTCCCTCCACCCCGACAGGGGTGGCTTTCTTT	CASSPSTPTGVAFF
TRBJ2-5	once	TRBV29-1	TRBD1	TGCAGCGTACGTCCCCGGGACAGGGGTAAAGAGACCCAGTACTTC	CSVRPRDRGKETQYF
TRBJ1-4	-	TRBV3-1/TRBV3-2	TRBD1	TGTGCCAGCAGCCTAGGGGACAGGGGTGAAAAACTGTTTTTT	CASSLGDRGEKLFF
TRBJ1-3	-	TRBV6-1	-	TGTGCCAGCAGTGAAGCATTCAGGGGCTCTGGAAACACCATATATTTT	CASSEAFRGSGNTIYF
TRBJ2-3	-	TRBV5-4	TRBD2	TGTGCCAGCAGCTTGGGACTAGCGGGAGGCACAGATACGCAGTATTTT	CASSLGLAGGTDTQYF
TRBJ1-4	-	TRBV15	TRBD1	TGTGCCACCAGCAGAGACCGGGACAGGGTTGAAAAACTGTTTTTT	CATSRDRDRVEKLFF
TRBJ2-7	-	TRBV12-5	TRBD2	TGTGCTAGTGTGGGAGGGACTCCCGAGCAGTACTTC	CASVGGTPEQYF
TRBJ2-7	-	TRBV28	-	TGTGCCAGCAGCGGGGTCTCCTACGAGCAGTACTTC	CASSGVSYEQYF
TRBJ2-1	few	TRBV28	-	TGTGCCAGCAGCCGTTGGGGCAGAAATGAGCAGTTCTTC	CASSRWGRNEQFF
TRBJ1-1	-	TRBV5-8	-	TGTGCCAGCAGCTTCGGGGTGGAGAACACTGAAGCTTTCTTT	CASSFGVENTEAFF
TRBJ2-1	-	TRBV27	-	TGTGCCAGCAGTTTCTCTATTAGGGGCGGGACTTACAATGAGCAGTTCTTC	CASSFSIRGGTYNEQFF
TRBJ2-7	-	TRBV7-3	-	TGTGCCAGCAGCCTAACACCGGGGGAACGCGAGCAGTACTTC	CASSLTPGEREQYF
TRBJ2-1	-	TRBV7-2	-	TGTGCCAGCAGCTTAGATACAGGGTACAGGGGAGGATACAATGAGCAGTTCTTC	CASSLDTGYRGGYNEQFF
TRBJ1-5	-	TRBV2	TRBD1	TGTGCCAGCAGTGGGCAGGGGGCAAGCAATCAGCCCCAGCATTTT	CASSGQGASNQPQHF
TRBJ1-2	-	TRBV11-2	-	TGTGCCAGCAGCTTAGACCATAACTATGGCTACACCTTC	CASSLDHNYGYTF
TRBJ2-7	-	TRBV3-1/TRBV3-2	-	TGTGCCAGCAGCCAAGAGCCAGAACCTCCGTACTTC	CASSQEPEPPYF
TRBJ2-2	-	TRBV9	TRBD2	TGTGCCAGCAGCGGCGGAGCGGGAGTCAGAACCGGGGAGCTGTTTTTT	CASSGGAGVRTGELFF
TRBJ2-3	-	TRBV6-2/TRBV6-3	TRBD2	TGTGCCAGCAGCCAACCACCGCGGGGGTATGCAGATACGCAGTATTTT	CASSQPPRGYADTQYF
TRBJ1-4	-	TRBV19	-	TGTGCCAGCGCCGACCGGAGGAATGAAAAACTGTTTTTT	CASADRRNEKLFF
TRBJ1-2	-	TRBV7-9	-	TGTGCCAGCAGCGCCTCAGGGACTGGTGTCAACTATGGCTACACCTTC	CASSASGTGVNYGYTF
TRBJ1-5	-	TRBV28	-	TGTGCCAGCAGCTGGGGGGGACGAGGCAATCAGCCCCAGCATTTT	CASSWGGRGNQPQHF
TRBJ1-5	-	TRBV9	TRBD1	TGTGCCAGCAGCGTAGATGGAAGGGGGCATCAGCCCCAGCATTTT	CASSVDGRGHQPQHF
TRBJ2-7	-	TRBV18	TRBD1	TGTGCCAGCTCCCCTTTCGGACAGGGCGGTGGCCACGAGCAGTACTTC	CASSPFGQGGGHEQYF
TRBJ1-6	-	TRBV3-1/TRBV3-2	TRBD1	TGTGCCAGCAGCGTCGGGACAGGGCACAATTCACCCCTCCACTTT	CASSVGTGHNSPLHF
TRBJ1-1	-	TRBV6-2/TRBV6-3	-	TGTGCCAGCAGTTATCGAGTTGCGAACACTGAAGCTTTCTTT	CASSYRVANTEAFF
TRBJ2-3	-	TRBV6-2/TRBV6-3	-	TGTGCCAGCAGTGACGCGGGGGCCTCTAGCACAGATACGCAGTATTTT	CASSDAGASSTDTQYF
TRBJ1-2	-	TRBV28	-	TGTGCCAGCAGTTTTTATAACTATGGCTACACCTTC	CASSFYNYGYTF
TRBJ2-6	-	TRBV10-1	TRBD1	TGCGCCAGCAGTGAGTCTAGGGGGGACAGGTCGTGTGGGGCCAACGTCCTGACTTTC	CASSESRGDRSCGANVLTF
TRBJ1-5	-	TRBV19	-	TGTGCCAGTAGTCCCCGCCAAGGAGAGATCAATCAGCCCCAGCATTTT	CASSPRQGEINQPQHF
TRBJ1-4	-	TRBV19	TRBD1	TGTGCCCGGACCCGGGACAGGGCGGCCAAACTGTTTTTT	CARTRDRAAKLFF
TRBJ2-3	-	TRBV5-1	-	TGCGCCAGCGGAGTTAGAGATACGCAGTATTTT	CASGVRDTQYF
TRBJ2-7	-	TRBV27	TRBD1	TGTGCCAGCAGTTTATTCGGGACAGGGTTCTACGAGCAGTACTTC	CASSLFGTGFYEQYF
TRBJ1-1	-	TRBV14	TRBD1	TGTGCCAGCAGCCTCCGGACAGGGATGAACACTGAAGCTTTCTTT	CASSLRTGMNTEAFF
TRBJ2-2	-	TRBV7-2	TRBD1	TGTGCCAGCAGCTCGACAGGGGTCGGGGAGCTGTTTTTT	CASSSTGVGELFF
TRBJ2-7	-	TRBV6-5	TRBD2	TGTGCCACTCGCACTAGCGGAGGGTACGAGCAGTACTTC	CATRTSGGYEQYF
TRBJ2-7	-	TRBV24-1	-	TGTGCCACCAGTGATTTACGACTAGGCGAGCAGTACTTC	CATSDLRLGEQYF
TRBJ1-4	-	TRBV7-8	-	TGTGCCAGCAGCACCCGGGAGGCTGCAACTAATGAAAAACTGTTTTTT	CASSTREAATNEKLFF
TRBJ1-6	once	TRBV19	-	TGTGCCAGTAGTACCGGGACACCGTCCTATAATTCACCCCTCCACTTT	CASSTGTPSYNSPLHF
TRBJ1-1	-	TRBV10-3	-	TGTGCCATCAGTGAATCACAGATGAACACTGAAGCTTTCTTT	CAISESQMNTEAFF
TRBJ1-2	-	TRBV28	-	TGTGCCAGCAGTTCGGACTCTTACTATGGCTACACCTTC	CASSSDSYYGYTF
TRBJ2-7	few	TRBV6-5	-	TGTGCCAGCAGCAACTCGGGGCTAGCGCCTGAGCAGTACTTC	CASSNSGLAPEQYF
TRBJ2-5	-	TRBV18	-	TGTGCCAGCTCACGATCACGGGAGACCCAGTACTTC	CASSRSRETQYF
TRBJ1-5	few	TRBV6-6	TRBD1	TGTGCCAGCAGCCGACAGGGGATTCCCAATCAGCCCCAGCATTTT	CASSRQGIPNQPQHF
TRBJ1-2	-	TRBV7-8	TRBD1	TGTGCCAGCAGCCCGGGGACAGCTAACTATGGCTACACCTTC	CASSPGTANYGYTF
TRBJ1-2	-	TRBV5-4	TRBD1	TGTGCCAGCAACCCGGGACAGAGCAACTATGGCTACACCTTC	CASNPGQSNYGYTF
TRBJ2-1	-	TRBV19	-	TGTGCCAGTAGTGTTGACAGAGACTCCTACAATGAGCAGTTCTTC	CASSVDRDSYNEQFF
TRBJ1-1	-	TRBV6-4	-	TGTGCCAGCAGTGCTAACTTCGGGAACACTGAAGCTTTCTTT	CASSANFGNTEAFF
TRBJ2-1	-	TRBV7-8	TRBD2	TGTGCCAGCAGCTTAGTGGGAGGGACTAGCGGGTCCTACAATGAGCAGTTCTTC	CASSLVGGTSGSYNEQFF
TRBJ2-7	-	TRBV4-1	TRBD2	TGCGCCAGCAGCCTAGGACTAGCGGATACCTACGAGCAGTACTTC	CASSLGLADTYEQYF
TRBJ1-2	once	TRBV9	TRBD1	TGTGCCAGCAGCGTAGGTGAAGGGGGCGGCTACACCTTC	CASSVGEGGGYTF
TRBJ2-3	once	TRBV9	TRBD2	TGTGCCAGCAGCGGACTGGGAGGGCCGCCAGATACGCAGTATTTT	CASSGLGGPPDTQYF
TRBJ1-1	-	TRBV6-5	TRBD1	TGTGCCAGCAGTCTCCGGACAGGGGGAATTGGTGAAGCTTTCTTT	CASSLRTGGIGEAFF
TRBJ2-2	-	TRBV12-5	-	TGTGCTAGTGGTTTGGTAATAGGGGCCGGCGGGGAGCTGTTTTTT	CASGLVIGAGGELFF
TRBJ1-3	-	TRBV28	-	TGTGCCAGCAGCAACCCAGGGTTCTCTGGAAACACCATATATTTT	CASSNPGFSGNTIYF
TRBJ1-1	-	TRBV13	TRBD1	TGTGCCAGCAGCTTAGGGAACCGGGACAGGGAAGCTGAAGCTTTCTTT	CASSLGNRDREAEAFF
TRBJ1-1	-	TRBV29-1	-	TGCAGCGTTGACCGGGGTGGTTTCCCTGAAGCTTTCTTT	CSVDRGGFPEAFF
TRBJ1-6	-	TRBV5-1	-	TGCGCCAGCAGCTTGGGGACAGCGGAGCGCTCACCCCTCCACTTT	CASSLGTAERSPLHF
TRBJ2-1	-	TRBV9	TRBD1	TGTGCCAGCAGCGTGGACAGGTACAATGAGCAGTTCTTC	CASSVDRYNEQFF